This T cell receptor beta chain was profiled in a study of T-cell reconstitution after alpha-beta-depleted transplantation in children. Notes on the study in general: Several hundred expanded graft clones reportedly supplied alpha-beta T cells about two months after transplant. Some patients' high day-60 TCRbeta diversity was traced to surviving recipient T cells and thymic progenitors. T-cell numbers and diversity one year post-transplant derived largely from freshly generated T cells.

TCRbeta library preparation incorporated unique molecular identifiers. TCRdb called the PCR reads again in MiXCR, with one record for every CDR3 protein. Of about 500,000 distinct CDR3 sequences detected, 9.5% to 12% appear once; the ten largest clones hold around 15%. This clonotype was recorded many times. As yet, its antigen is unknown. Germline CDR1 is DFQATT and CDR2 is SNEGSKA (reference sequence). This CDR3 is built from 15 residues. V was cut by 3 bases and J by 0 bases, with 12 bases left in between. The chain recombines TRBV20-1 with TRBJ1-3; unclear D gene. The receptor comes from a female patient aged 2-9 years who had a stem cell transplant for aplastic anemia, so the T cells may come from the graft donor. The sample in question was PBMCs, mostly from graft donor cells, obtained 180 days after TCRalphabeta/CD19-depleted stem cell transplant. CDR3: CSAREGSSSGNTIYF. In DNA form, the CDR3 reads TGCAGTGCTAGGGAGGGTTCCTCCTCTGGAAACACCATATATTTT.